This T cell receptor (beta chain) was found in a study of vaccination and CD4 T cells after COVID-19. General study points: Spike mono-reactivity held for 304 of 307 vaccine-specific clones in convalescent patients.

This clonotype was detected only a few times. The antigen is not known. Cultured CD4+ T cell DNA underwent sequencing with the Oncomine TCR Beta short-read assay. TCRdb analysed the PCR reads with MiXCR anew, one entry per CDR3 protein. The table has 25,000 to 30,000 distinct CDR3 sequences, 50% seen once. This CDR3 spans 17 amino acids. V was pared by 5 bases and J by 0 bases, with 16 bases between. Germline lookup yields CDR1 SEHNR and CDR2 FQNEAQ (reference sequence). The treatment denotes: approximately nine-day PBMC culture with coronavirus spike peptide pools or control peptides (ViraFEST assay). Expansion of antigen-specific T cells with peptide pools by ViraFEST preceded sequencing of TCRs.

The chain uses TRBV7-9 and TRBJ2-2, with D possibly TRBD1 on 6 matching bases. Source: CD4+ T cells from blood, cultured in vitro, taken before SARS-CoV-2 vaccination. This receptor was obtained from a human donor who received a COVID-19 vaccine. Here the CDR3 reads CASSLRTANPNTGELFF. CDR3 DNA: TGTGCCAGCAGCCTAAGGACAGCCAACCCGAACACCGGGGAGCTGTTTTTT.